This T cell receptor beta chain was sequenced for a study of spatial heterogeneity in lung cancer (dated by TCRdb to about 2019). As for the study more broadly: More beta-chain than alpha-chain transcripts were consistently detected, likely reflecting higher beta-chain transcript abundance. The study linked features of the TCR repertoire to counts of nonsynonymous mutations, which were determined by whole-exome sequencing of tumor tissue. In tumor regions, TCR transcript counts showed a strong correlation with a T cell transcriptional module score from matched bulk RNA-seq. In the raw uncorrected reads, each unique combination of TCR and UMI appeared on average more than ten times. Both alpha and beta chains were TCR-sequenced in samples taken at surgery, namely 220 tumor regions, 64 matched nontumor lung samples and about 54 PBMC samples. In non-small cell lung cancer, the study quantitatively compared TCR alpha and beta repertoires across several tumor regions, matched nontumor lung, and blood. Overall results and qualifications from the work: TCR-seq coverage of tumor T cells was estimated to be only approximately 7% for alpha chains and roughly 13% for beta chains. Additional single-cell paired TCR alpha and beta sequencing was considered necessary to confirm, at a functional level, the hypothesis that regional TCRs recognize regional mutations. Counts of ubiquitous and regional expanded TCRs were found to correlate with counts of ubiquitous and regional nonsynonymous mutations, respectively. The tumor nonsynonymous mutation count correlated with the number of expanded intratumoral alpha and beta TCRs.

The protocol used for the library was 5' RACE. TCRdb lists the instrument as NextSeq 500. The TCR library protocol attached a unique molecular identifier to each TCR cDNA molecule to allow correction of PCR and sequencing errors. The authors processed their data as follows. TCR identification, UMI-based error correction and CDR3 extraction were performed with Decombinator tools. Expanded TCRs were defined as those above a frequency of 2 per 1,000, corresponding to the top 1% of the tumor frequency distribution. Expanded tumor TCRs were classed as regional if statistically deemed absent (corrected P<0.05) from at least one tumor region, otherwise ubiquitous. Each repertoire was subsampled 100 times to 5,000 TCRs, after which Renyi diversity was computed with the R vegan package. CDR3 similarity networks were constructed using string-kernel similarity of amino acid triplets, with links drawn between CDR3s whose pairwise similarity was above 0.82. In TCRdb, the public reads were trimmed at Q25 with fastp and aligned with MiXCR, with productive beta chains retained. Each entry merges the rows of one CDR3 protein and shows their most common DNA and genes. The V and J calls, along with clone size, are taken from TCRdb and not from the paper's own processing. The sample records about 6,000 distinct CDR3 sequences, roughly 8.2% of which are singletons. Around 27% of the sample goes to the ten largest clones.

According to the germline V gene, CDR1 reads SGHVS and CDR2 reads FQNEAQ. Trimming accounts for 1 base at V and 8 bases at J, while the number of junction bases matched to no gene is 6. Its CDR3 holds 14 amino acids, cysteine through phenylalanine. The only DNA kept is the CDR3, 42 bases in frame from the first base. This clonotype is medium-sized (0.01 to 0.1%). Its antigen remains unidentified. Nothing much larger sits one base from this clone, and base qualities are not available. This beta chain came through as a stray read in a library set up for alpha chains, and its size says little. According to the study, the label for this sample's time point signals: sample taken at primary tumor resection. The donors were more than 60 patients from the lung TRACERx cohort who had early-stage, untreated non-small cell lung cancer. TCR sequencing used whole RNA extracted from tumor and nontumor lung tissue, or from cryopreserved PBMC samples, without cell sorting. A patient was chosen for TCR sequencing only when enough RNA was available from at least two tumor regions. A lung pathologist reviewed the tumor and adjacent nontumor lung specimens before the specimens were selected.

The sequence joins TRBV7-8 to TRBJ1-2, with 8 bases in between that match TRBD1. This TCR was sampled from a female donor with early-stage non-small cell lung cancer. Sequencing used lung tumor tissue, obtained at surgery. The CDR3 protein: CASSLDGQGQGYTF. The nucleotide sequence is TGTGCCAGCAGCTTAGATGGACAGGGTCAAGGCTACACCTTC.